These 25 T cell receptor beta chains were sequenced from one sample in a study of beta chain features in type 1 diabetes. General observations from the study: Significant though moderate, a shortening of TCRB CDR3s appeared in all four CD4+ subsets of Type 1 diabetes patients.

Every isolated RNA sample was fully reverse transcribed, so sequencing captured expressed TCRB transcripts. The protocol was immunoSEQ multiplex PCR, while the TCRdb copy is restricted to in-frame clones and leaves out a portion. The repertoire has about 370,000 clones, 9.6% of them found once; the top ten carry 0.6%. No cognate antigen is known for these TCRs. Sequenced material: central memory CD4+ T cells from blood. These receptors all come from a man aged 25 to 45 with type 1 diabetes.

This clone was recorded a few times. The V and J genes are TRBV6-1 and TRBJ1-1; D is unresolved. V lost 5 bases, J lost 1 base, and 11 bases lay in between. CDR1 is MNHNS and CDR2 is SASEGT in the germline V gene. The CDR3 loop spans 14 amino acids. DNA of the CDR3: TGTGCCAGCAGTCGCCGGAGAACGAACACTGAAGCTTTCTTT. It translates to CASSRRRTNTEAFF.

Only a few counts were recorded for this clone. The chain uses TRBV7-8 and TRBJ2-1, with 9 bases identical to TRBD2. V lost 8 bases to trimming and J lost 7 bases; unmatched junction nucleotides: 24. The CDR3 totals 19 residues. Per the germline V gene, CDR1 is SGHVS and CDR2 is FQNEAQ. In DNA form, the CDR3 reads TGTGCCAGCTCCCCCGGGGACAGACTTAGCGGGAGCGCTTGGAATGAGCAGTTCTTC. Amino acid sequence: CASSPGDRLSGSAWNEQFF.

This chain links TRBV6-6 with TRBJ2-5, with D unclear. Per germline, CDR1 MNHNY and CDR2 SVGAGI (reference sequence). This CDR3 is 14 amino acids long. V lost 6 bases, J lost 5 bases, and 16 bases lay in between. DNA of the CDR3: TGTGCCAGCAGGCCTACATCACCCCAGGAGACCCAGTACTTC. It yields the protein CASRPTSPQETQYF.

The rearrangement links TRBV4-3 to TRBJ2-2; D might be TRBD1 (5 bases). Trimming removed 3 bases at V and 1 base at J, with 6 bases between. The germline CDR1 and CDR2 sequences are LGHNA and YSLEER. The CDR3 runs 14 residues. The CDR3 region is CASSHRENTGELFF. The CDR3 region has the DNA TGCGCCAGCAGCCACAGGGAGAACACCGGGGAGCTGTTTTTT.

This clone was observed a few times. This chain connects TRBV7-2 to TRBJ2-5; D may correspond to TRBD1 or TRBD2 (5 bases each). Trimming took off 1 base at V and 0 bases at J, with 6 bases between the two ends. The CDR3 consists of 14 residues. Germline V gives CDR1 SGHTA, CDR2 FQGNSA. CDR3 DNA: TGTGCCAGCAGCTTAGGGGGACACCAAGAGACCCAGTACTTC. This codes for CASSLGGHQETQYF. Variable domain in full (rest from reference TRBV7-2 and TRBJ2-5): GAGVSQSPSNKVTEKGKDVELRCDPISGHTALYWYRQSLGQGLEFLIYFQGNSAPDKSGLPSDRFSAERTGGSVSTLTIQRTQQEDSAVYLCASSLGGHQETQYFGPGTRLLVL.

Only a few counts were recorded for this clone. The gene calls are TRBV7-9 and TRBJ2-3, with D perhaps assigned TRBD1 or TRBD2 (6 bases each). Germline assignment: CDR1 SEHNR and CDR2 FQNEAQ (reference sequence). Trimming took 5 bases from V and 8 from J, leaving 23 bases between them. CDR3 size: 16 residues. This CDR3 reads CASSRNGGLAKSTQYF. The DNA of the CDR3 is TGTGCCAGCAGCCGGAACGGGGGCCTAGCGAAATCTACGCAGTATTTT.

The genes are TRBV21-1 and TRBJ2-5. TRBV21-1 is labeled a pseudogene. The CDR3 consists of 17 residues. The CDR3 protein is CASSNEGVGTGGETQYF. CDR3 DNA sequence: TGTGCCAGCAGCAACGAAGGGGTGGGGACCGGCGGAGAGACCCAGTACTTC.

This clone was detected a few times. Other DNA sequences of this sample code for an identical CDR3. V gene TRBV7-2 combines with J gene TRBJ2-1; D not resolved. CDR3 length: 12 amino acids. In germline, CDR1 is SGHTA, CDR2 FQGNSA. V lost 4 bases to trimming and J lost 3 bases, with 4 bases between them. CDR3 nucleotide sequence: TGTGCCAGCAGCTCCTTCTACAATGAGCAGTTCTTC. The encoded protein is CASSSFYNEQFF.

This clone was observed a handful of times. This chain connects TRBV5-6 to TRBJ1-2; D call uncertain. V lost 2 bases to trimming and J lost 6 bases, with 14 bases between them. There are 14 residues in the CDR3. In germline, CDR1 is SGHDT, CDR2 YYEEEE. CDR3 sequence (DNA): TGTGCCAGCAGCTTTAGACCCCCAAGGAATGGCTACACCTTC. This gives the protein CASSFRPPRNGYTF.

V gene TRBV5-1 combines with J gene TRBJ1-1; a weak D match, TRBD1 (5 bases). The length of the CDR3 is 15 residues. V lost 4 bases and J 4 bases, leaving 17 bases between the germline ends. CDR1 and CDR2 (germline): SGHRS, YFSETQ. CDR3 in amino acids: CASSLLGGDSTEAFF. CDR3 coding DNA: TGCGCCAGCAGCCTCTTGGGGGGTGATAGCACTGAAGCTTTCTTT.

The J gene is TRBJ2-7, the V gene TRBV4-1, with 9 bases aligning to TRBD1. J lost 5 bases, V lost 1 base, and 12 bases had no gene match. The CDR3 runs 17 residues. Looked up from germline, CDR1 is MGHRA and CDR2 is YSYEKL. CDR3 nucleotides: TGCGCCAGCAGCCAAGGATACGGGACAGGGAGGGGCAACGAGCAGTACTTC. Translating it yields CASSQGYGTGRGNEQYF.

There are many counts of this clone. The rearrangement uses TRBV2 and TRBJ2-7; the match to TRBD1 covers 11 bases. Trimming removed 10 bases from V and 3 bases from J; junction bases left unmatched: 8. The CDR3 is made up of 14 amino acids. From germline, CDR1 is SNHLY and CDR2 FYNNEI. CDR3 nucleotides: TGTGCCACCTCGGGACAGGGGGTTCTCTACGAGCAGTACTTC. It codes for CATSGQGVLYEQYF.

This clone was seen repeatedly, ten times or more. V usage is TRBV7-2 and J usage is TRBJ2-6; tentatively, D is TRBD1 (6 bases). CDR1 and CDR2 (germline): SGHTA, FQGNSA. There are 17 residues in the CDR3. Trimming took off 3 bases at V and 0 bases at J, with 12 bases between the two ends. CDR3 sequence (DNA): TGTGCCAGCAGCTTTGACAGGAAGAGCTCTGGGGCCAACGTCCTGACTTTC. This encodes CASSFDRKSSGANVLTF.

This chain connects TRBV5-4 to TRBJ1-2; 11 nucleotides match TRBD1. With V trimmed by 5 bases and J by 13 bases, 13 bases remained unmatched. Germline-derived CDR1 and CDR2 are SGHNT and YYREEE (reference sequence). The CDR3 has 14 residues. The CDR3 coding sequence is TGTGCCAGCAGTTCTAGGACAGGGGGCATCCGGTCCACCTTC. Residues: CASSSRTGGIRSTF.

This clone has just a few counts. V is TRBV11-2 and J is TRBJ2-5; D is unresolved. V shed 2 bases and J shed 0 bases, with 4 bases lying between them. Germline V gives CDR1 SGHAT, CDR2 FQNNGV. This CDR3 is built from 13 residues. This CDR3 reads CASSLRDQETQYF. In nucleotides, the CDR3 is TGTGCCAGCAGCTTAAGGGACCAAGAGACCCAGTACTTC.

This clone turned up a few times. The chain uses TRBV5-6 and TRBJ2-2, with D possibly matching TRBD2 (5 bases). The CDR3 is made up of 16 amino acids. Looked up from germline, CDR1 is SGHDT and CDR2 is YYEEEE. V was clipped by 1 base and J by 5 bases, with 15 bases between them. The CDR3 coding sequence is TGTGCCAGCAGCTTGTTGCAGGCGGGCCCTACCGGGGAGCTGTTTTTT. Translated, it gives CASSLLQAGPTGELFF. The whole variable domain, remainder taken from reference TRBV5-6 and TRBJ2-2, is DAGVTQSPTHLIKTRGQQVTLRCSPKSGHDTVSWYQQALGQGPQFIFQYYEEEERQRGNFPDRFSGHQFPNYSSELNVNALLLGDSALYLCASSLLQAGPTGELFFGEGSRLTVL.

Ten or more counts support this clone. The V call is TRBV28, the J call TRBJ1-1; TRBD1 agrees at 8 bases. V gave up 11 bases and J gave up 0 bases; unmatched junction bases: 5. The V gene's germline CDR1 is MDHEN and CDR2 SYDVKM. The CDR3 runs 13 residues. The CDR3 region has the DNA TGTGCCGCGCTCAGGGGGCTGAACACTGAAGCTTTCTTT. It is translated as CAALRGLNTEAFF.

This clone has a handful of counts. This chain links TRBV6-5 with TRBJ1-5, with 7 nucleotides matching TRBD1. The CDR3 is 13 residues long. Germline trimming cut 6 bases from V and 4 bases from J; bases unmatched to any gene: 3. CDR1 is MNHEY and CDR2 is SVGAGI in the germline V gene. Here the CDR3 DNA reads TGTGCCAGCAGCTCGGGACAGAATCAGCCCCAGCATTTT. Translating gives CASSSGQNQPQHF.

In DNA, the CDR3 is TGTGCCAGCAGCGTAGGCCCCGGCGGAGAAGATACGCAGTATTTT. Its translation: CASSVGPGGEDTQYF. The chain couples TRBV9 to TRBJ2-3; D gene unclear. The CDR3 runs to 15 residues. V lost 0 bases and J 5 bases, leaving 13 bases between the germline ends. Germline loops: CDR1 SGDLS, CDR2 YYNGEE.

The V gene is TRBV7-9, the J gene TRBJ2-7; TRBD1 matches at 7 bases. Germline lookup yields CDR1 SEHNR and CDR2 FQNEAQ (reference sequence). Unmatched junction bases numbered 14, after V lost 4 bases and J lost 11 bases. The CDR3 spans 14 residues. The CDR3: CASSSTGFPQFEYF. CDR3 bases: TGTGCCAGCAGCTCGACAGGGTTTCCTCAGTTTGAGTACTTC. Full variable domain (missing parts from reference TRBV7-9 and TRBJ2-7): DTGVSQNPRHKITKRGQNVTFRCDPISEHNRLYWYRQTLGQGPEFLTYFQNEAQLEKSRLLSDRFSAERPKGSFSTLEIQRTEQGDSAMYLCASSSTGFPQFEYFGPGTRLTVT.

This clone was counted only a few times. This chain connects TRBV7-2 to TRBJ1-4; D gene ambiguous. The length of the CDR3 is 14 residues. From germline, CDR1 is SGHTA and CDR2 FQGNSA. Trimming removed 10 bases from V and 2 bases from J, with 14 bases in between. The CDR3 region has the DNA TGTGCCACTCACACCGCGGGTACTAATGAAAAACTGTTTTTT. Encoded protein: CATHTAGTNEKLFF.

V usage is TRBV7-9 and J usage is TRBJ2-7; D is unresolved. Germline V gives CDR1 SEHNR, CDR2 FQNEAQ (reference sequence). The CDR3 contains 15 residues. Trimming took 6 bases from V and 4 from J, leaving 19 bases between them. CDR3 protein: CASSSTIENSYEQYF. The CDR3 DNA follows: TGTGCCAGCAGTTCGACCATCGAGAACTCGTACGAGCAGTACTTC.

This clone has a handful of counts. The chain joins TRBV5-1 to TRBJ2-5, with D hard to call. Trimming took off 0 bases at V and 5 bases at J, with 11 bases between the two ends. CDR1 and CDR2 (germline): SGHRS, YFSETQ. The CDR3 is made up of 14 amino acids. CDR3 sequence (DNA): TGCGCCAGCAGCTTGGAATCCCAGACGGAGACCCAGTACTTC. Its protein product is CASSLESQTETQYF.

This clone has more than one count but fewer than ten. CDR3 in amino acids: CASSPSDSNYGYTF. In nucleotides, the CDR3 is TGTGCCAGCTCACCATCGGACAGTAACTATGGCTACACCTTC. The gene calls are TRBV18 and TRBJ1-2, with D tentatively TRBD1 (6 bases). The V end was cut by 2 bases, the J end by 1 base, with 8 bases between. CDR3 size: 14 residues. Germline lookup yields CDR1 KGHSH and CDR2 LQKENI.

The chain is built from TRBV2 and TRBJ2-7; possibly TRBD1 for D (5 bases). Per the germline V gene, CDR1 is SNHLY and CDR2 is FYNNEI. This CDR3 has 15 amino acids. V was trimmed by 7 bases and J by 3 bases, leaving 19 bases between them. CDR3 sequence reads: CASKNGQGIFYEQYF. The CDR3 DNA reads TGTGCCAGCAAAAATGGGCAGGGTATCTTCTACGAGCAGTACTTC.